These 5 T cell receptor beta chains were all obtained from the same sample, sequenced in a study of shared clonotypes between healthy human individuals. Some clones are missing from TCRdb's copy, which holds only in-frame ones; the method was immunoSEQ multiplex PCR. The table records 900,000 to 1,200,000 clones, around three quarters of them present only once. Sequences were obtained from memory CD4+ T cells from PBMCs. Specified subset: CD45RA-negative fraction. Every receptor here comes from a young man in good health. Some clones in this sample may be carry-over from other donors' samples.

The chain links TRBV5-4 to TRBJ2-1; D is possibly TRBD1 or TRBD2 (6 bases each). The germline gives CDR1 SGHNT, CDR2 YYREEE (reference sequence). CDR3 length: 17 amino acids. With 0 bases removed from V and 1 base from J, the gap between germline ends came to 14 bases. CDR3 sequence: CASSLVGGLGSYNEQFF. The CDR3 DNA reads TGTGCCAGCAGCTTGGTCGGGGGCCTAGGATCCTACAATGAGCAGTTCTTC.

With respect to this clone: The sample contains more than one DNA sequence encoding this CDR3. CDR3 protein: CASSLSVDTQYF. The CDR3 DNA reads TGTGCCAGCAGCTTATCTGTCGATACGCAGTATTTT. The gene calls are TRBV7-9 and TRBJ2-3; D is ambiguous. This CDR3 comprises 12 residues. Germline CDR1 SEHNR, CDR2 FQNEAQ (reference sequence). Between the trimmed V and J ends, which lost 2 bases and 6 bases, there was a span of 6 bases.

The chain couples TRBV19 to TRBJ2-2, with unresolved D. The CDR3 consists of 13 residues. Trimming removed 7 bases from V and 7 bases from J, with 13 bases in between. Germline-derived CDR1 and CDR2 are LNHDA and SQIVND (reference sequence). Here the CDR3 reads CASILDQNGELFF. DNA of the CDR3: TGTGCCAGTATCCTCGATCAAAACGGGGAGCTGTTTTTT.

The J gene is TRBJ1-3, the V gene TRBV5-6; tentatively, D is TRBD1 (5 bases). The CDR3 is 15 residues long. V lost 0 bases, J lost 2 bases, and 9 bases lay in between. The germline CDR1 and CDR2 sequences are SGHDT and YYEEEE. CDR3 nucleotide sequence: TGTGCCAGCAGCTTGGTTCCAGGGACTGGAAACACCATATATTTT. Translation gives CASSLVPGTGNTIYF.

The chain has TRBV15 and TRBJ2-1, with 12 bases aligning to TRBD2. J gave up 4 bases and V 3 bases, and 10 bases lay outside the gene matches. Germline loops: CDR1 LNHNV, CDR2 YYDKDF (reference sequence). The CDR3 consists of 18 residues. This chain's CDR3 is CATSRHVGGLAGYNEQFF. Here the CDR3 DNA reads TGTGCCACCAGCAGGCACGTGGGCGGACTAGCGGGGTACAATGAGCAGTTCTTC.